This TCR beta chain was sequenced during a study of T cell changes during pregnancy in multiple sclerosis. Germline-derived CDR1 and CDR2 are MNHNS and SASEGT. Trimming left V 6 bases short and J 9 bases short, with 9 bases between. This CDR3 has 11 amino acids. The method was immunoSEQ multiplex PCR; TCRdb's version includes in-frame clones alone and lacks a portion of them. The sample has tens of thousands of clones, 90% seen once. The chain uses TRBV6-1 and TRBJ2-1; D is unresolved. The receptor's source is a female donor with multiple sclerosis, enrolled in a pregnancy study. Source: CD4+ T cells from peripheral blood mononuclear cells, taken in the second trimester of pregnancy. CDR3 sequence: CASSIRSEQFF. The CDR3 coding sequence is TGTGCCAGCAGCATAAGGAGTGAGCAGTTCTTC.